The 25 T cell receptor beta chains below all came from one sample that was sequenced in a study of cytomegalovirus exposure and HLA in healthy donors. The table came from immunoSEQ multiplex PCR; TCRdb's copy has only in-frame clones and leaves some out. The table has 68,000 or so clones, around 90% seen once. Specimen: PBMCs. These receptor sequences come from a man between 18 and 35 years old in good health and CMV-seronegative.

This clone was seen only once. The CDR3 DNA reads as TGTGCCAGTAGCCGGACAGGGAGCACTGAAGCTTTCTTT. It encodes CASSRTGSTEAFF. The chain uses TRBV19 and TRBJ1-1; 8 bases match TRBD1. Germline-derived CDR1 and CDR2 are LNHDA and SQIVND (reference sequence). The V gene end was trimmed by 6 bases and the J gene end by 4 bases; junction bases not matched to a gene: 4. This CDR3 is built from 13 residues.

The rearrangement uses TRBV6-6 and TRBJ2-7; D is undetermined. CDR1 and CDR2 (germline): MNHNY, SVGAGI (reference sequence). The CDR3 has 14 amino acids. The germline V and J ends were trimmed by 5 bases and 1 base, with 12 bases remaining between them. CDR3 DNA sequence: TGTGCCAGCAGTCCCCCTCAGGCATCCTACGAGCAGTACTTC. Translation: CASSPPQASYEQYF.

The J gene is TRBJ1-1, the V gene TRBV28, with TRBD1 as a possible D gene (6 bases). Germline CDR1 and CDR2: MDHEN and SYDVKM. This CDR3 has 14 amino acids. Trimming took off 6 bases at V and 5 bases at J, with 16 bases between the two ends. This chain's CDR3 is CASSLTRTETEAFF. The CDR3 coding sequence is TGTGCCAGCAGCCTTACCCGGACAGAAACTGAAGCTTTCTTT.

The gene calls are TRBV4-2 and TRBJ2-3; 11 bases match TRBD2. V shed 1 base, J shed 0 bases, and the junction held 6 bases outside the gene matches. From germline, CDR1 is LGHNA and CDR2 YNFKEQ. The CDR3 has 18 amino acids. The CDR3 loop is CASSQALLAGGSTDTQYF. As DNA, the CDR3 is TGTGCCAGCAGCCAAGCCCTCTTAGCGGGAGGGAGCACAGATACGCAGTATTTT.

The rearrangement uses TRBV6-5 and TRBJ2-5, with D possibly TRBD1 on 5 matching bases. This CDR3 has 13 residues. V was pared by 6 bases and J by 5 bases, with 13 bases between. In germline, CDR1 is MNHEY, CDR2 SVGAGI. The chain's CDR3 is CASRGRIRETQYF. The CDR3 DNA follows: TGTGCCAGCAGGGGGCGGATTCGGGAGACCCAGTACTTC.

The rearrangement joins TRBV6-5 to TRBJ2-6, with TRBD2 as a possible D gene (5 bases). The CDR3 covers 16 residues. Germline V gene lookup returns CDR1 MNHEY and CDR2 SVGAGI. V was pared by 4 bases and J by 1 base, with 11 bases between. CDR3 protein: CASSSGGGSGANVLTF. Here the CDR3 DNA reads TGTGCCAGCAGTTCCGGTGGAGGTTCTGGGGCCAACGTCCTGACTTTC.

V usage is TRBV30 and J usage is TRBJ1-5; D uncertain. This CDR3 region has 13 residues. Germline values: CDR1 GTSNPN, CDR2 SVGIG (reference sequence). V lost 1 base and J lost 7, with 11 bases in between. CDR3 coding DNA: TGTGCCTGGAGTGACCGCGGGTTGCAGCCCCAGCATTTT. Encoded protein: CAWSDRGLQPQHF. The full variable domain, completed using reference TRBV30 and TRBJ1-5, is SQTIHQWPATLVQPVGSPLSLECTVEGTSNPNLYWYRQAAGRGLQLLFYSVGIGQISSEVPQNLSASRPQDRQFILSSKKLLLSDSGFYLCAWSDRGLQPQHFGDGTRLSIL.

CDR3 nucleotides: TGTGCCAGCAGGCGGACAGGGCTATACTACGAGCAGTACTTC. Its protein is CASRRTGLYYEQYF. The V gene is TRBV27, the J gene TRBJ2-7; 8 nucleotides agree with TRBD1. Germline V gives CDR1 MNHEY, CDR2 SMNVEV (reference sequence). This CDR3 comprises 14 residues. V gave up 6 bases and J gave up 3 bases; unmatched junction bases: 7.

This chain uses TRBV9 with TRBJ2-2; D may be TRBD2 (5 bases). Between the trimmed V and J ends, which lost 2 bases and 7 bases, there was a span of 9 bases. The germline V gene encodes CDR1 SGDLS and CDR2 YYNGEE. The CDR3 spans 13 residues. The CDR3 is CASSVSRGGELFF. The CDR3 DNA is TGTGCCAGCAGCGTTAGCCGGGGCGGGGAGCTGTTTTTT.

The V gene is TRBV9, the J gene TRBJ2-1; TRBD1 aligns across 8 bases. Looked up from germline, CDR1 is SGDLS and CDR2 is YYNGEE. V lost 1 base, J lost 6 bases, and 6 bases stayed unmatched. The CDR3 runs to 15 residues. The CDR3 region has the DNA TGTGCCAGCAGCGTAACAGGACAGGGCGGCAATGAGCAGTTCTTC. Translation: CASSVTGQGGNEQFF.

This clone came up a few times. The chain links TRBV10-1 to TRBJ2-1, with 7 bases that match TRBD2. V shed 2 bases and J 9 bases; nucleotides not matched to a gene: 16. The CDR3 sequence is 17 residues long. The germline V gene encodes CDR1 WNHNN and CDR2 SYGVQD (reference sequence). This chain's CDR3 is CASSETALAGDPLEQFF. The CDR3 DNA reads TGCGCCAGCAGTGAGACAGCACTTGCGGGAGATCCCCTTGAGCAGTTCTTC.

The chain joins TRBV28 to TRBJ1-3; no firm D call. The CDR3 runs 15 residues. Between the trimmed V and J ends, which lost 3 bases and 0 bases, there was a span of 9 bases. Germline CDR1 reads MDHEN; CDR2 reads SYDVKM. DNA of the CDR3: TGTGCCAGCAGTTTGTACGGGAGCTCTGGAAACACCATATATTTT. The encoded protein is CASSLYGSSGNTIYF.

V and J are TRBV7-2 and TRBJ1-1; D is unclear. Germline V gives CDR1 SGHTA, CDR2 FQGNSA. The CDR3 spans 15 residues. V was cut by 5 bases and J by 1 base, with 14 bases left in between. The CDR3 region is CASSPDGVWNTEAFF. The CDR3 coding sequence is TGTGCCAGCAGCCCAGACGGGGTTTGGAACACTGAAGCTTTCTTT. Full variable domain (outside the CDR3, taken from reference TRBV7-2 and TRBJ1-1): GAGVSQSPSNKVTEKGKDVELRCDPISGHTALYWYRQSLGQGLEFLIYFQGNSAPDKSGLPSDRFSAERTGGSVSTLTIQRTQQEDSAVYLCASSPDGVWNTEAFFGQGTRLTVV.

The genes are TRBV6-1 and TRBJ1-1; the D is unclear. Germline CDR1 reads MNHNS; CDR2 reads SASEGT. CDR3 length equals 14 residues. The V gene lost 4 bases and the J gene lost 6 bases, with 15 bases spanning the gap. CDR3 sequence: CASSGTINLSEAFF. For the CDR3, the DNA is TGTGCCAGCAGTGGAACAATTAACCTCTCTGAAGCTTTCTTT.

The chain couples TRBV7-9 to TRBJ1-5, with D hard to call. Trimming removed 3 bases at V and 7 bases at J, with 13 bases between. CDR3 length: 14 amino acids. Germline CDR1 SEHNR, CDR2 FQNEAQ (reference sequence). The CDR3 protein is CASSFQGFGQPQHF. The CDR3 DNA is TGTGCCAGCAGCTTTCAAGGCTTCGGGCAGCCCCAGCATTTT.

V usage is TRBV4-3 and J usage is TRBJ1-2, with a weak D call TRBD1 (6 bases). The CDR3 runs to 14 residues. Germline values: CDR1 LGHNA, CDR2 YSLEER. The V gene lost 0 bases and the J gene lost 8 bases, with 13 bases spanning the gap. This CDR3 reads CASSQEIQGSGYTF. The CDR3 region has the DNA TGCGCCAGCAGCCAAGAGATTCAGGGGTCCGGCTACACCTTC.

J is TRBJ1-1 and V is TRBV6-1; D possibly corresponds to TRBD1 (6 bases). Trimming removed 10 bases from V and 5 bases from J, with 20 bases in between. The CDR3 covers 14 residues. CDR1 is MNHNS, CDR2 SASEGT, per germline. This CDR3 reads CATKGGGGETEAFF. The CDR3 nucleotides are TGTGCCACTAAAGGGGGGGGAGGAGAAACTGAAGCTTTCTTT.

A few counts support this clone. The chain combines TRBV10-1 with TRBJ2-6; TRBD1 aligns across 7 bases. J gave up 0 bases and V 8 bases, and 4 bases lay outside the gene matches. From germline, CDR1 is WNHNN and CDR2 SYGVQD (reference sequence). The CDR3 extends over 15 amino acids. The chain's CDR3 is CASQRGLSGANVLTF. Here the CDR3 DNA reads TGCGCCAGCCAGAGGGGGCTCTCTGGGGCCAACGTCCTGACTTTC.

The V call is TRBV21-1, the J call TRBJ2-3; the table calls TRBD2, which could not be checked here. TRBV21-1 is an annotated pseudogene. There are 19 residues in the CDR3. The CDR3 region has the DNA TGTGCCAGCAGCAAAGGGGTGGGACAACTAGCGGGAGTGACAGATACGCAGTATTTT. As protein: CASSKGVGQLAGVTDTQYF.

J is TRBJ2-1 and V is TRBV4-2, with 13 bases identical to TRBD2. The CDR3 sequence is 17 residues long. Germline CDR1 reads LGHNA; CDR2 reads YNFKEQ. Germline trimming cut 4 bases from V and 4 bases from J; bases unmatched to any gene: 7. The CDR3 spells CASSRRRTSGSYNEQFF. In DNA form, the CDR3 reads TGTGCCAGCAGCCGCCGCAGGACTAGCGGGAGTTACAATGAGCAGTTCTTC.

Here the CDR3 reads CASSIPGQGYGGSYNEQFF. In nucleotides, the CDR3 is TGTGCCAGCAGCATACCGGGACAGGGTTACGGGGGCTCCTACAATGAGCAGTTCTTC. V and J are TRBV5-5 and TRBJ2-1; the match to TRBD1 covers 9 bases. Germline CDR1 and CDR2: SGHKS and YYEKEE (reference sequence). Unmatched junction bases numbered 14, after V lost 4 bases and J lost 0 bases. CDR3 length equals 19 residues.

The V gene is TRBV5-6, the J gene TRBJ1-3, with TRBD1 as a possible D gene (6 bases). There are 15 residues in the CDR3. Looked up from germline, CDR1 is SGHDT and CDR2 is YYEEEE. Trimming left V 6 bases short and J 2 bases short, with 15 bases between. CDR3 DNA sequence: TGTGCCAGCACCCTGGTTACAGGGCCTGGAAACACCATATATTTT. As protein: CASTLVTGPGNTIYF.

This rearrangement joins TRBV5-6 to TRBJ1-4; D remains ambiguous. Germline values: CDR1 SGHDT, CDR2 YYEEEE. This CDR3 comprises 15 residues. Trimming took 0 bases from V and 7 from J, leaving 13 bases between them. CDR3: CASSLDPSRGEKLFF. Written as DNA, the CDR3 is TGTGCCAGCAGCTTGGATCCCAGCCGGGGTGAAAAACTGTTTTTT. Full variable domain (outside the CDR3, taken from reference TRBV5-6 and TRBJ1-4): DAGVTQSPTHLIKTRGQQVTLRCSPKSGHDTVSWYQQALGQGPQFIFQYYEEEERQRGNFPDRFSGHQFPNYSSELNVNALLLGDSALYLCASSLDPSRGEKLFFGSGTQLSVL.

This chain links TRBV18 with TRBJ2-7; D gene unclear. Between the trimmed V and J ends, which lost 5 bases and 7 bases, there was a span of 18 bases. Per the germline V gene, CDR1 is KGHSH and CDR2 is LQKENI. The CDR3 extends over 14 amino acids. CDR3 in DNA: TGTGCCAGCTCAGCCTCCTTCGATGCGCGGGAGCAGTACTTC. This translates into CASSASFDAREQYF.

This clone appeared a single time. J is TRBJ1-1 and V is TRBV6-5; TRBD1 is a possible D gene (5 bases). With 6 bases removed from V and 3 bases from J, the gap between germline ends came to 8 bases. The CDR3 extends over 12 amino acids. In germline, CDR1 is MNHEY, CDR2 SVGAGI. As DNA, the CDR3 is TGTGCCAGCAGGACGGGGGACACTGAAGCTTTCTTT. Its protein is CASRTGDTEAFF.